The 4 T cell receptor beta chains below were found in one sample sequenced in a study of T cell repertoires in cytomegalovirus infection. One entry per CDR3 protein results from TCRdb running MiXCR on the reads. Here the sample spans 70,000 to 85,000 distinct CDR3 sequences, 35% to 45% being singletons. These receptors have no identified antigens. This specimen was CD8+ T cells from cultured PBMCs, taken from culture after CMV antigen stimulation. The receptors originated from a human donor in good health (CMV status not recorded). Some clones in this sample may be carry-over from other donors' samples.

The chain uses TRBV7-8 and TRBJ2-1; 8 bases line up with TRBD2. Germline lookup yields CDR1 SGHVS and CDR2 FQNEAQ. V trimming: 4 bases; J trimming: 4 bases; junction bases outside the gene matches: 6. The CDR3 extends over 15 amino acids. CDR3 in DNA: TGTGCCAGCAGCTCCGGGGGGGCAAAATACAATGAGCAGTTCTTC. It translates to CASSSGGAKYNEQFF.

The chain has TRBV28 and TRBJ1-1, with 7 bases matching TRBD1. Germline V gene data show CDR1 as MDHEN and CDR2 as SYDVKM. The trim removed 10 bases at V and 5 bases at J, leaving 10 bases unmatched. This CDR3 is 13 amino acids long. CDR3 coding DNA: TGTGCCACCAACAGGGGAACGGGGACTGAAGCTTTCTTT. Translating gives CATNRGTGTEAFF.

The chain employs TRBV12-3 or TRBV12-4 and TRBJ2-2; 7 bases are shared with TRBD1. The CDR3 runs 15 residues. V lost 6 bases, J lost 3 bases, and 7 bases stayed unmatched. Here the CDR3 reads CASRGRGLDTGELFF. Written as DNA, the CDR3 is TGTGCCAGCAGGGGAAGGGGGCTCGACACCGGGGAGCTGTTTTTT.

This clonotype came up a few times. The chain is built from TRBV9 and TRBJ2-7; TRBD2 is a possible D gene (6 bases). CDR1 SGDLS and CDR2 YYNGEE come from the germline V gene. The CDR3 has 16 residues. V dropped 0 bases and J dropped 7 bases, with 20 bases sitting between them. CDR3 nucleotide sequence: TGTGCCAGCAGCGTAGCTCCGGGGACGGGGGTGACTGAGCAGTACTTC. It is translated as CASSVAPGTGVTEQYF. The variable domain in full, with the rest retrieved from reference TRBV9 and TRBJ2-7, is DSGVTQTPKHLITATGQRVTLRCSPRSGDLSVYWYQQSLDQGLQFLIQYYNGEERAKGNILERFSAQQFPDLHSELNLSSLELGDSALYFCASSVAPGTGVTEQYFGPGTRLTVT.